These 5 T cell receptor beta chains originate from one sample sequenced in a study of control samples from healthy donors and cancer patients. Some clones are missing from TCRdb's copy, which holds only in-frame ones; the method was immunoSEQ multiplex PCR. This table holds about 100,000 clones, 92% found once. Material for sequencing was blood. Receptor source: a human donor in good health. The donor label of this sample is uncertain.

This clone occurred once. The V and J genes are TRBV2 and TRBJ2-1; 7 bases fit TRBD1. The CDR3 has 14 amino acids. V dropped 5 bases and J dropped 5; count of bases not matched to a gene: 6. Looked up from germline, CDR1 is SNHLY and CDR2 is FYNNEI. CDR3 amino acids: CASSYDREHNEQFF. In DNA, the CDR3 is TGTGCCAGCAGTTATGACAGGGAGCACAATGAGCAGTTCTTC. The entire variable domain, with the rest obtained from reference TRBV2 and TRBJ2-1, is as follows: EPEVTQTPSHQVTQMGQEVILRCVPISNHLYFYWYRQILGQKVEFLVSFYNNEISEKSEIFDDQFSVERPDGSNFTLKIRSTKLEDSAMYFCASSYDREHNEQFFGPGTRLTVL.

This clone appeared a single time. J is TRBJ1-4 and V is TRBV25-1; 10 nucleotides agree with TRBD1. CDR3 length: 17 residues. Looked up from germline, CDR1 is MGHDK and CDR2 is SYGVNS. The V and J ends lost 3 bases and 7 bases, in that order; junction bases with no gene match: 11. This CDR3 reads CASSDPRSDRGSEKLFF. In DNA form, the CDR3 reads TGTGCCAGCAGTGACCCGCGGTCGGACAGGGGGAGTGAAAAACTGTTTTTT.

The rearrangement uses TRBV9 and TRBJ2-6; D unclear. The CDR3 has 16 residues. The germline CDR1 and CDR2 sequences are SGDLS and YYNGEE. V was cut by 0 bases and J by 0 bases, with 7 bases left in between. DNA for the CDR3: TGTGCCAGCAGCGTAGCTCTCGGCTCTGGGGCCAACGTCCTGACTTTC. It translates to CASSVALGSGANVLTF.

The chain recombines TRBV5-6 with TRBJ1-5, with D possibly TRBD1 on 6 matching bases. Germline CDR1 and CDR2: SGHDT and YYEEEE. The CDR3 totals 14 residues. The V gene lost 4 bases and the J gene lost 6 bases, with 14 bases spanning the gap. In DNA form, the CDR3 reads TGTGCCAGCAGCCCTCAGGGGCGTCGTCAGCCCCAGCATTTT. Translated: CASSPQGRRQPQHF.

This clone came up a few times. The CDR3 DNA sequence: TGTGCCAGCAGCTTTCTGGCTTCACCCCTCCACTTT. The encoded protein is CASSFLASPLHF. The V gene is TRBV7-2, the J gene TRBJ1-6; D unclear. The germline CDR1 and CDR2 sequences are SGHTA and FQGNSA. V was shortened by 3 bases and J by 9 bases, with 6 bases between the two germline ends. The CDR3 is 12 residues long.